One sample yielded the 25 T cell receptor beta chains listed below, sequenced in a study of cytomegalovirus exposure and HLA in healthy donors. This PCR relied on a set of 60 Vbeta primers and 13 Jbeta primers. Produced via immunoSEQ multiplex PCR; TCRdb's table is partial and in-frame only. Its table records tens of thousands of clones. Specimen: PBMCs. These receptors were collected from a man aged 35 to 55 in good health and CMV-seronegative.

The DNA of the CDR3 is TGCGCCAGCAGCTTGTATGCGGAGACCCAGTACTTC. Its protein product is CASSLYAETQYF. The chain uses TRBV5-1 and TRBJ2-5, with unresolved D. Trimming shortened V by 1 base and J by 5 bases, and 6 bases separated the two germline ends. The CDR3 runs to 12 residues. Looked up from germline, CDR1 is SGHRS and CDR2 is YFSETQ.

The rearrangement joins TRBV6-5 to TRBJ1-2; D gene uncertain. V lost 4 bases and J lost 3, with 9 bases in between. CDR3 length: 13 residues. The germline V gene has CDR1 MNHEY and CDR2 SVGAGI. The CDR3 DNA is TGTGCCAGCAGTTCTACAGACCACTATGGCTACACCTTC. Its translation is CASSSTDHYGYTF.

The rearrangement joins TRBV30 to TRBJ1-2; D is undetermined. Trimming removed 0 bases at V and 1 base at J, with 9 bases between. The CDR3 contains 14 residues. Per the germline V gene, CDR1 is GTSNPN and CDR2 is SVGIG (reference sequence). CDR3 protein: CAWSVTELNYGYTF. Written as DNA, the CDR3 is TGTGCCTGGAGTGTAACAGAGCTTAACTATGGCTACACCTTC.

This chain links TRBV30 with TRBJ2-7; tentatively, D is TRBD1 (6 bases). This CDR3 spans 13 amino acids. The V gene's germline CDR1 is GTSNPN and CDR2 SVGIG (reference sequence). Trimming left V 3 bases short and J 2 bases short, with 11 bases between. The CDR3 protein is CAWRRDNAYEQYF. Here the CDR3 DNA reads TGTGCCTGGAGACGGGACAACGCCTACGAGCAGTACTTC.

The CDR3 loop is CASGLYGGAGANVLTF. The CDR3 DNA sequence: TGTGCTAGTGGTTTGTACGGGGGGGCTGGGGCCAACGTCCTGACTTTC. The rearrangement uses TRBV12-5 and TRBJ2-6; 8 bases fit TRBD2. Germline trimming cut 2 bases from V and 2 bases from J; bases unmatched to any gene: 2. CDR3 length: 16 residues. CDR1 LGHNT and CDR2 FRNRAP come from the germline V gene.

This chain joins TRBV6-7 and TRBJ2-7; the match to TRBD2 covers 10 bases. TRBV6-7 carries the ORF label, with uncertain function. The CDR3 covers 16 residues. With V trimmed by 0 bases and J by 3 bases, 5 bases remained unmatched. The CDR3 sequence is CASSYSLAGRNYEQYF. In DNA form, the CDR3 reads TGTGCCAGCAGTTACTCACTAGCGGGGAGGAACTACGAGCAGTACTTC.

The genes are TRBV9 and TRBJ2-7, with D hard to call. The CDR3 length is 13 residues. The V gene lost 3 bases and the J gene lost 5 bases, with 12 bases spanning the gap. Germline-derived CDR1 and CDR2 are SGDLS and YYNGEE. The CDR3 reads CASSADSVHEQYF. The CDR3 DNA reads TGTGCCAGCAGCGCTGACTCGGTCCACGAGCAGTACTTC.

This sequence joins TRBV28 and TRBJ1-1; D remains ambiguous. The CDR3 has 13 amino acids. Per germline, CDR1 MDHEN and CDR2 SYDVKM. Trimming cost V 5 bases and J 10 bases, with 17 bases left between them. CDR3 sequence reads: CASSPPRGGRAFF. The DNA for the CDR3 is TGTGCCAGCAGTCCCCCCCGGGGAGGGAGAGCTTTCTTT.

The genes are TRBV6-5 and TRBJ1-5; D gene ambiguous. CDR1 is MNHEY, CDR2 SVGAGI, per germline. The CDR3 is 13 residues long. V lost 2 bases and J lost 4, with 6 bases in between. This chain's CDR3 is CASSYEANQPQHF. Written as DNA, the CDR3 is TGTGCCAGCAGTTACGAGGCGAATCAGCCCCAGCATTTT.

The gene calls are TRBV13 and TRBJ2-7, with TRBD1 as a possible D gene (6 bases). Trimming took 6 bases from V and 5 from J, leaving 20 bases between them. Germline-derived CDR1 and CDR2 are PRHDT and FYEKMQ (reference sequence). The CDR3 totals 15 residues. CDR3 residues: CASSLQGKETDEQYF. The CDR3 DNA follows: TGTGCCAGCAGTCTACAGGGAAAGGAAACCGACGAGCAGTACTTC.

CDR3 protein: CASSQGLGLAYNEQFF. The CDR3, as DNA: TGCGCCAGCAGCCAAGGGTTGGGACTAGCCTACAATGAGCAGTTCTTC. This chain connects TRBV4-3 to TRBJ2-1; 8 bases are a match to TRBD2. Germline CDR1 and CDR2: LGHNA and YSLEER. The CDR3 has 16 amino acids. The J segment lost 2 bases and the V segment lost 1 base, leaving 4 bases of the junction unmatched.

The V call is TRBV30, the J call TRBJ2-7, with 10 nucleotides matching TRBD1. The CDR3 is 14 residues long. V dropped 4 bases and J dropped 3; count of bases not matched to a gene: 6. Germline assignment: CDR1 GTSNPN and CDR2 SVGIG (reference sequence). The CDR3 sequence: CAWTPWDRGYEQYF. Written as DNA, the CDR3 is TGTGCCTGGACCCCCTGGGACAGGGGCTACGAGCAGTACTTC.

Here the CDR3 reads CASSDWLAGDSDTQYF. The DNA of the CDR3 is TGTGCCAGCAGTGATTGGCTAGCGGGAGACAGTGATACGCAGTATTTT. The V and J genes are TRBV2 and TRBJ2-3; 10 bases are a match to TRBD2. Per germline, CDR1 SNHLY and CDR2 FYNNEI. This CDR3 has 16 residues. V lost 3 bases, J lost 6 bases, and 9 bases stayed unmatched. Filled out from reference TRBV2 and TRBJ2-3, the complete variable domain reads EPEVTQTPSHQVTQMGQEVILRCVPISNHLYFYWYRQILGQKVEFLVSFYNNEISEKSEIFDDQFSVERPDGSNFTLKIRSTKLEDSAMYFCASSDWLAGDSDTQYFGPGTRLTVL.

This sequence joins TRBV6-5 and TRBJ1-2; D gene uncertain. The V gene's germline CDR1 is MNHEY and CDR2 SVGAGI. The CDR3 spans 13 residues. The V end was cut by 6 bases, the J end by 0 bases, with 8 bases between. The CDR3 spells CASSPAANYGYTF. The CDR3 DNA is TGTGCCAGCAGCCCCGCAGCTAACTATGGCTACACCTTC.

The CDR3 loop is CASSEGDYGYTF. The CDR3 DNA reads as TGTGCCAGCAGCGAGGGGGACTATGGCTACACCTTC. The chain couples TRBV11-1 to TRBJ1-2; D is perhaps TRBD1 (6 bases). The CDR3 loop spans 12 amino acids. CDR1 and CDR2 (germline): SGHAT, FQDESV (reference sequence). V was trimmed by 5 bases and J by 3 bases, leaving 7 bases between them.

This chain connects TRBV9 to TRBJ2-1, with 10 bases fitting TRBD2. Germline V gene lookup returns CDR1 SGDLS and CDR2 YYNGEE. Unmatched junction bases numbered 7, after V lost 3 bases and J lost 1 base. This CDR3 spans 17 amino acids. This chain's CDR3 is CASSAGLAGVSYNEQFF. DNA of the CDR3: TGTGCCAGCAGCGCGGGCCTAGCGGGAGTTTCCTACAATGAGCAGTTCTTC.

The chain employs TRBV6-1 and TRBJ1-5; D might be TRBD1 (5 bases). Germline V gene data show CDR1 as MNHNS and CDR2 as SASEGT. The CDR3 contains 14 residues. With 2 bases removed from V and 6 bases from J, the gap between germline ends came to 11 bases. The CDR3 sequence is CASSESGVGQPQHF. CDR3 nucleotide sequence: TGTGCCAGCAGTGAATCGGGGGTCGGTCAGCCCCAGCATTTT.

The chain employs TRBV19 and TRBJ2-3; TRBD2 aligns across 12 bases. Germline V gene data show CDR1 as LNHDA and CDR2 as SQIVND (reference sequence). J gave up 5 bases and V 3 bases, and 3 bases lay outside the gene matches. The CDR3 loop spans 15 amino acids. The CDR3 DNA reads as TGTGCCAGTAGTATGACTAGCGGGAGATTAGATACGCAGTATTTT. Protein sequence: CASSMTSGRLDTQYF. Full variable domain (remainder filled in from reference TRBV19 and TRBJ2-3): DGGITQSPKYLFRKEGQNVTLSCEQNLNHDAMYWYRQDPGQGLRLIYYSQIVNDFQKGDIAEGYSVSREKKESFPLTVTSAQKNPTAFYLCASSMTSGRLDTQYFGPGTRLTVL.

The V and J genes are TRBV25-1 and TRBJ1-2; possibly TRBD1 for D (5 bases). Germline assignment: CDR1 MGHDK and CDR2 SYGVNS. There are 13 residues in the CDR3. V shed 7 bases and J shed 7 bases, with 16 bases lying between them. CDR3 in amino acids: CASTLGQGAGYTF. CDR3 nucleotides: TGTGCCAGCACCCTCGGCCAAGGGGCTGGCTACACCTTC.

The rearrangement links TRBV28 to TRBJ1-1; D is undetermined. The V gene lost 3 bases and the J gene lost 1 base, with 9 bases spanning the gap. The CDR3 runs to 14 residues. Germline values: CDR1 MDHEN, CDR2 SYDVKM. CDR3 sequence (DNA): TGTGCCAGCAGTTTGAGCTCCGGGAACACTGAAGCTTTCTTT. It encodes CASSLSSGNTEAFF.

The chain is built from TRBV10-1 and TRBJ2-3; weak D call: TRBD1 (6 bases). Germline CDR1 reads WNHNN; CDR2 reads SYGVQD (reference sequence). The CDR3 has 12 residues. Trimming removed 9 bases from V and 11 bases from J, with 18 bases in between. Here the CDR3 reads CARPYRDPWQYF. The CDR3 DNA sequence: TGCGCCAGACCATACAGGGACCCCTGGCAGTATTTT.

The rearrangement joins TRBV5-1 to TRBJ1-2, with TRBD1 matching over 7 bases. Germline-derived CDR1 and CDR2 are SGHRS and YFSETQ. V shed 4 bases, J shed 3 bases, and the junction held 3 bases outside the gene matches. The CDR3 is 13 residues long. For the CDR3, the DNA is TGCGCCAGCAGCACCGGACAGGACTATGGCTACACCTTC. Protein product: CASSTGQDYGYTF.

The chain has TRBV29-1 and TRBJ1-2; 10 bases agree with TRBD1. The germline gives CDR1 SQVTM, CDR2 ANQGSEA. The CDR3 consists of 14 residues. With V trimmed by 6 bases and J by 4 bases, 8 bases remained unmatched. This chain's CDR3 is CSVAGTGVGYGYTF. For the CDR3, the DNA is TGCAGCGTCGCCGGGACAGGGGTTGGCTATGGCTACACCTTC.

The V gene is TRBV30, the J gene TRBJ1-2, with 8 bases identical to TRBD1. The germline V gene encodes CDR1 GTSNPN and CDR2 SVGIG (reference sequence). V was clipped by 1 base and J by 4 bases; unmatched bases: 8. This CDR3 has 15 amino acids. The CDR3 reads CAWSADSTGAYGYTF. The CDR3 DNA is TGTGCCTGGAGTGCCGACTCGACAGGGGCCTATGGCTACACCTTC.

Note on this clone: Mismatch with germline at one junction end may stem from a read error. The V gene is TRBV11-2, the J gene TRBJ2-2; D possibly corresponds to TRBD1 (6 bases). This CDR3 is built from 13 residues. Germline V gene sequence: CDR1 SGHAT, CDR2 FQNNGV. The CDR3 sequence is CASSRTGPPRLLF. CDR3 sequence (DNA): TGTGCCAGCAGCCGTACAGGGCCACCAAGGCTGCTTTTT.